This T cell receptor (beta chain) was retrieved from a study of T cells in Graves' hyperthyroidism and ophthalmopathy. Study-wide points: Appearing also in blood were most of the thyroid clonotypes expanded above 0.001.

The source material, RNA transcripts, was used to amplify TCR beta CDR3 regions. A first-round RT-PCR of the TCR CDR3 used the HTBI primer set. Via MiXCR, TCRdb re-called the multiplex PCR reads, giving one row per CDR3 protein. The table includes a few hundred thousand distinct CDR3 sequences, less than 20% detected once. Newly diagnosed hyperthyroidism, duration under 2 months, in patients aged 18 to 65. Uncontrolled infection, other autoimmune disease, pregnancy or lactation barred patients from enrollment. The PBMCs studied were ones that came from 8.5 to 10 ml fresh peripheral blood. With V trimmed by 6 bases and J by 1 base, 12 bases remained unmatched. This CDR3 has 17 residues. In its sample, this clonotype was seen many times. The antigen is not known.

This receptor was identified in a woman aged 25 to 39 with Graves' hyperthyroidism. The sequenced sample consisted of blood. This chain connects TRBV12-3 or TRBV12-4 to TRBJ1-1; TRBD1 matches at 9 bases. The CDR3 coding sequence is TGTGCCAGCAGGACGGGACAGGGATTGTCGAAGAACACTGAAGCTTTCTTT. Translation gives CASRTGQGLSKNTEAFF.